This TCR beta chain was sequenced for a study of cytomegalovirus exposure and HLA in healthy donors (dated by TCRdb to 2017 to 2019). Looking at the study overall: According to an earlier analysis of a few hundred of the donors, 150 million to 200 million T cells yielded some 110 million unique TCR beta sequences and less than 300 Gb of sequence data. Approximately 310 gigabases of sequencing data and around 88 million unique TCR sequences made up an early release that covered about 640 HLA-typed donors. The genetic ancestry cluster associated with self-reported Caucasian donors included 81% of the approximately 400 genotyped donors. The aim of the study was to test whether cataloging public T cell receptors could identify signatures of past pathogen exposure. Using immunosequencing, the study profiled T cell repertoires from roughly 650 subjects and related those repertoires to cytomegalovirus serostatus. In addition to the first cohort of around 670 subjects, a separate validation cohort of 130 or so different subjects was used. To predict cytomegalovirus infection status, the study combined high-throughput TCR immunosequencing, statistical association of individual TCRs with disease status, and machine learning. To study patterns of TCR occurrence, a later analysis re-analyzed previously published TCR beta repertoires from 550 to 800 donors and added high-resolution HLA genotyping. Rather than using new phenotypic data, the later analysis identified candidate immune exposures from TCR beta sequences and from how often those sequences occurred across donors. In an earlier analysis of a few hundred of the donors, high-throughput TCR beta sequencing was used to judge whether each TCR beta V gene segment behaved as functional or pseudogenic. Donor age, sex, ethnicity and CMV serostatus were compiled alongside the repertoire data. In a later genetic analysis, genome-wide SNP genotypes for about 65% of the roughly 700 donors were used, and that subset was treated as a discovery cohort. Every repertoire in the discovery cohort had been generated on one and the same sequencing platform. Both class I and class II loci were covered by HLA typing, at four-digit resolution. The number of donors typed differed by locus, with about 629-630 for A, B, C, DRB1 and DQB1, about 500 for DQA1, 600 to 610 for DPA1, and some 450 for DPB1. Because of strong linkage in the cohort, roughly five DR-DQ haplotypes were treated as single units for association and clustering. Among 300 to 450 genotyped donors of the cohort, an average of about 240,000 unique TCR beta nucleotide sequences were sequenced per donor, approximately 20% of them non-productive.

Broad study findings and their caveats: Several of the top co-occurrence clusters appeared to be linked to parvovirus B19, influenza, CMV and Epstein-Barr virus, according to a later analysis. Most CMV-associated TCR beta chains appeared to be HLA-restricted in a later analysis, and the HLA associations seemed to be driven largely by CMV exposure. Some 15 rarely observed V segments, including chromosome 9 orphons, were excluded from the earlier analysis of 550 to 700 of the donors because counts were too low. A further reported finding was that TCR beta sequences accurately predicted the HLA-A and HLA-B alleles for most subjects in the first cohort. A later analysis found that HLA-associated TCR beta chains were more clonally expanded and had lower generation probabilities than equally common non-associated chains. Compared with the approximately 720-donor mean, donors in an Asian-associated ancestry cluster had fewer N-insertions in productive TCRs, according to a later genetic analysis. A few of the identified cytomegalovirus-associated TCR beta chains were confirmed in vitro to be specific for cytomegalovirus antigens. A cluster of highly shared sequence variants was judged likely to represent a technical artifact of the sequencing pipeline. The cohort was sequenced for TCR beta chains only, and without alpha or paired-chain data the features that could be detected were limited. Linkage disequilibrium might explain the correlated functional status among segregating V segments, but an unknown experimental factor could not be excluded. Most TCR sequences were seen in very few donors, while some public TCRs were found in many individuals. HLA typing was unavailable for some donors at each locus, so association tests used only the typed subset. CMV serostatus was the only immune exposure information available for the cohort. Because the 87-base-pair reads could not distinguish some IMGT-functional V segments, including TRBV6-2 and TRBV6-3, those segments were excluded. A total of 150 to 200 TCR beta chains were listed by the study as associated with cytomegalovirus. The classifier was reported to diagnose cytomegalovirus status with high specificity and sensitivity in both the original cohort and the validation cohort. In an earlier analysis of 587 of the donors, most TCR beta V segments appeared in productive rearrangements about 87% or about 30% of the time, broadly matching IMGT annotations. The authors suggested that the approach could potentially be generalized to other disease states and immunological phenotypes. In a later genetic analysis, a missense DCLRE1C variant was associated with V-gene and J-gene trimming of TCR beta chains, and the association was replicated in an independent cohort. Roughly uniform sequencing depth across donors was assumed in presence/absence analyses, although this assumption may not hold. When HLA alleles, especially DR and DQ, strongly co-occurred, TCR associations were difficult to assign to individual alleles. Specific HLA alleles were associated with around 18,000 TCR beta sequences at a false discovery rate of 0.05 in a later analysis. In a later analysis, the rate of TCR association differed among HLA loci, with DRB1 alleles having the most associated TCRs and HLA-C alleles having the fewest.

Looking up the germline V gene yields CDR1 MNHEY and CDR2 SVGAGI. CDR3 length: 13 amino acids, cysteine to phenylalanine. Of all the DNA, just the CDR3 is kept, 39 bases in frame from base 1. V is clipped by 6 bases and J by 8 bases, and the sequence between their germline boundaries is 14 bases long. As for this clone: No antigen is known for it. Per-base qualities were not stored, and no clone one base away is much larger.

Libraries were made using the immunoSEQ multiplex PCR assay. The multiplex PCR relied on a mix of 60 forward primers for TCR Vbeta segments and 13 reverse primers for TCR Jbeta segments. The CDR3 region of rearranged TCR beta genes was amplified from genomic DNA by a multiplex PCR assay. Amplified TCR beta libraries were sequenced as 87-base-pair reads on the Illumina HiSeq System. In the original analysis: Across the 670 or so repertoires, a later analysis counted 80 million or so unique TCR beta chains, roughly 11 million of which were shared by at least two donors. Raw reads were error-corrected and collapsed into unique sequences with a nearest-neighbor algorithm that merged closely related sequences to remove PCR and sequencing errors. Alignment of CDR3 sequences to IMGT reference sequences was used to assign V, D and J gene segments. For a sequence to be retained, a match of at least six nucleotides to both a V gene segment and a J gene segment was required. A rearrangement was called productive if the CDR3 had no stop codons and remained in frame with V and J, and every other rearrangement was called non-productive. Following IMGT convention, CDR3 was defined as the stretch from the second conserved V-encoded cysteine to the conserved J-encoded phenylalanine. Sequences without an unambiguous match to a single V gene segment were excluded from the earlier analysis of approximately 560 of the donors. An earlier analysis of under 750 of the donors called V segments functional above 56.7% productive rearrangements and segregating when the between-donor standard deviation exceeded 5%. A statistical classification framework was built for diagnosing cytomegalovirus status from the catalog of TCR beta chain sequences. A later analysis assigned V and J genes by comparing TCR nucleotide sequences with IMGT/GENE-DB human TR gene sequences. The TCRdist pipeline was used in a later analysis to assign CDR3 sequences and most-parsimonious VDJ recombination scenarios. In a later analysis, every TCR beta chain was defined by the combination of its CDR3 amino acid sequence and its V-gene family, and reads without a unique V-gene family were dropped. As a way to deal with suspected cross-contamination and a sequencing artifact, a later analysis dropped hundreds of nucleotide sequences that were highly shared and had low generation probability. In a later analysis, a clonal expansion index was calculated for each public chain from normalized within-repertoire ranks of inferred template counts. A later analysis computed generation probabilities with a VDJ recombination model fitted to out-of-frame rearrangements, and checked the results against IGoR. A later analysis scored TCR-TCR, TCR-HLA and TCR-CMV co-occurrence with hypergeometric tests, applying a repertoire-size bias correction to TCR pairs. In a later analysis, false discovery rates were estimated by permuting HLA or CMV assignments 20 times. In a later analysis, co-occurring TCRs were grouped using DBSCAN, with TCRdist sequence similarity added in when clustering inside HLA-allele-positive subsets. For co-occurrence clustering, repertoires with fewer than 30,000 or more than 120,000 public chains were excluded, along with five repertoires with anomalous nucleotide sharing. TCRdb carries this immuneACCESS record with in-frame sequences only. Its versions omit some clonotypes, under half of them owing to an unresolved V gene in the studies checked, with the rest unexplained. Clone size and V and J calls were adopted from that table, with D and trimming inferred from the DNA. This sample lists tens of thousands of clones; around 78% were detected once. The ten largest make up around 4.4% of the sample.

The cohort comprised hundreds of healthy bone marrow donors. At the time of sampling, all cohort members were nominally healthy, though unrecorded immune exposures were likely present. The donor tested CMV seropositive, placing the donor among the roughly 270 seropositive members of the cohort. A peripheral blood sample was collected from each donor, and TCR beta sequencing was performed on peripheral blood mononuclear cells. The Qiagen DNeasy Blood Extraction Kit was used to extract genomic DNA from the blood cell samples. This receptor was taken from a male donor in good health and CMV-seropositive. Material: PBMCs. The rearranged segments are TRBV6-5 and TRBJ2-4; the best D guess is TRBD2, with 6 bases matching. In nucleotides, the sequence is TGTGCCAGCAGGGGGGGTGAGGGCGACATTCAGTACTTC. Protein translation: CASRGGEGDIQYF.